The text below deals with one T cell receptor (beta chain). The protocol was immunoSEQ multiplex PCR, while the TCRdb copy is restricted to in-frame clones and leaves out a portion. The sample contains roughly 53,000 clones, less than 85% of which appear only once. The entry originates in a study of OX40 agonist ivuxolimab in advanced cancers. In the study overall: Ivuxolimab is an agonistic anti-OX40 (CD134) antibody, and patients were treated with it. Patients received ivuxolimab, an intravenous treatment, every 2 weeks at 0.01 to 10 mg/kg. Dose-escalation patients were diagnosed with hepatocellular carcinoma, melanoma, renal cell cancer or head and neck cancer.

Germline V gene data show CDR1 as LNHDA and CDR2 as SQIVND (reference sequence). The V end lost 8 bases, the J end lost 6 bases, and 17 bases lay between the germline ends. The CDR3 extends over 14 amino acids. The receptor's source is an adult with an advanced solid tumor such as melanoma, head and neck, liver or kidney cancer. The chain links TRBV19 to TRBJ2-1, with D perhaps matching TRBD1 or TRBD2 (8 bases each). The sample in question was CD4+ or CD8+ T cells sorted from blood, obtained in a trial of the OX40 agonist ivuxolimab. The CDR3 nucleotides are TGTGCCAGTGGGACTAGGACAGGGATCAATGAGCAGTTCTTC. Translation gives CASGTRTGINEQFF.